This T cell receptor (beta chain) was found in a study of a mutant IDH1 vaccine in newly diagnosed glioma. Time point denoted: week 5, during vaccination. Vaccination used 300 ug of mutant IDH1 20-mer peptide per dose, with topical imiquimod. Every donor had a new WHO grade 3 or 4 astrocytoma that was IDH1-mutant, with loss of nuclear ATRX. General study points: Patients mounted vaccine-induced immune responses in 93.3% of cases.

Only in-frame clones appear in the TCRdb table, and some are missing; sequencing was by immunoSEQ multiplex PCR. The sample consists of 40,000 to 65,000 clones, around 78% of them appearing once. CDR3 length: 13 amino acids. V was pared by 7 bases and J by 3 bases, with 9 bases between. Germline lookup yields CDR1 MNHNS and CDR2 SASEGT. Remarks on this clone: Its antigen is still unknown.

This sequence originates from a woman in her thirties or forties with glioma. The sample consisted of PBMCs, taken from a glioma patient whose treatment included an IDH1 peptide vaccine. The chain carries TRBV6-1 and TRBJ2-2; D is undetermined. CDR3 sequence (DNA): TGTGCCAGCAACGGAAGGGACACCGGGGAGCTGTTTTTT. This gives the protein CASNGRDTGELFF.